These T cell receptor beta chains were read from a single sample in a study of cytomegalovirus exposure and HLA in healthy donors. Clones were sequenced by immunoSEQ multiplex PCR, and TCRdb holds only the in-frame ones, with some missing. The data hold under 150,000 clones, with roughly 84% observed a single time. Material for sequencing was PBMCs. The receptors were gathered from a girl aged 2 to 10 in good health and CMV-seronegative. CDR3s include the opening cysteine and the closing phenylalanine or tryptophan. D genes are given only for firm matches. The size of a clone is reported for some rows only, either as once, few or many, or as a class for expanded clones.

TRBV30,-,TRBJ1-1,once,TGTGCCTGGGTCGGACATTCCAACACTGAAGCTTTCTTT,CAWVGHSNTEAFF
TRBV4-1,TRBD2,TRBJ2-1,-,TGCGCCAGCAGCCAAGCGTGGACTAGCGGGATTCTCTCCTACAATGAGCAGTTCTTC,CASSQAWTSGILSYNEQFF
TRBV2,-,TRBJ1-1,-,TGTGCCAGCAGTGAAAATGGGCAATCAGACACTGAAGCTTTCTTT,CASSENGQSDTEAFF
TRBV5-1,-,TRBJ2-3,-,TGCGCCAGCAGACCCTCGGGACTAACTATGGGGGCCACAGATACGCAGTATTTT,CASRPSGLTMGATDTQYF
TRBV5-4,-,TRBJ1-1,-,TGTGCCAGCAGCGTGGGCACAGGTATGAACACTGAAGCTTTCTTT,CASSVGTGMNTEAFF
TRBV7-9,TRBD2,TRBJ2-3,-,TGTGCCAGCAGCCCGGGGTTGGCTAGCGGGAGCACAGATACGCAGTATTTT,CASSPGLASGSTDTQYF
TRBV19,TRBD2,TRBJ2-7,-,TGTGCCAGTAGTATCTACGGGGGGGGAAGCTACGAGCAGTACTTC,CASSIYGGGSYEQYF
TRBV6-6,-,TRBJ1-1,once,TGTGCCAGCAGCCCCAGTTTCACTGAAGCTTTCTTT,CASSPSFTEAFF
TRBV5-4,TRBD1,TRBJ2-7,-,TGTGCCAGCAGCCGGACAGGGGGGTTCGAGCAGTACTTC,CASSRTGGFEQYF
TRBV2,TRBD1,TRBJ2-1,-,TGTGCCAGCAGACTCATCAGCGGACAGGGACCCCTCTCCTACAATGAGCAGTTCTTC,CASRLISGQGPLSYNEQFF
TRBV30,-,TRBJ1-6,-,TGTGCCCGCGGAGGGCCGAATTCACCCCTCCACTTT,CARGGPNSPLHF
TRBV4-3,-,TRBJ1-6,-,TGCGCCAGCAGCCCCGGGACAAGATCACCCCTCCACTTT,CASSPGTRSPLHF
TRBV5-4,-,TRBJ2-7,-,TGTGCCAGCAGCTTGGGGGCAGGGTCGAACTACGAGCAGTACTTC,CASSLGAGSNYEQYF
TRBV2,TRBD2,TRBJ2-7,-,TGTGCCAGCAGTGGGACTAGCGGGGGCTACGAGCAGTACTTC,CASSGTSGGYEQYF
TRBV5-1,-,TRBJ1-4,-,TGCGCCAGCTCCGACGGGGGAGATGAAAAACTGTTTTTT,CASSDGGDEKLFF